This T cell receptor (beta chain) was obtained from a study of T-cell reconstitution after alpha-beta-depleted transplantation in children. Study results and caveats: After transplant, at about two months, alpha-beta T cells were reportedly derived from several hundred expanded graft clones. TCRbeta diversity was high at day 60 in some patients (a result of surviving recipient T cells and thymic progenitors). T-cell numbers and diversity, one year after transplant, stemmed largely from T cells that were newly produced.

This clonotype showed up many times. The antigen remains unidentified. The TCRbeta library incorporated unique molecular identifiers. TCRdb re-analysed the PCR reads in MiXCR, keeping a single row per CDR3 protein. The top ten hold about 15% of the sample, which has 450,000 to 550,000 distinct CDR3 sequences, more than 9.5% seen once. The receptor comes from a female patient between 2 and 10 years old who had a stem cell transplant for aplastic anemia, so the T cells may come from the graft donor. Material: PBMCs, mostly from graft donor cells, obtained 180 days after TCRalphabeta/CD19-depleted stem cell transplant.

The CDR3 sequence: CATSDRWTGTRKAGELFF. The CDR3 DNA is TGTGCCACCAGTGATCGTTGGACAGGGACGAGGAAGGCCGGGGAGCTGTTTTTT. V and J are TRBV24-1 and TRBJ2-2; 8 bases are shared with TRBD1. Germline trimming cut 3 bases from V and 6 bases from J; bases unmatched to any gene: 14. This CDR3 is built from 18 residues. Germline values: CDR1 KGHDR, CDR2 SFDVKD.